This TCR beta chain derives from a study of post-analysis software for immune sequencing data. Study-wide points: Controls had significantly higher normalized Chao1 diversity than multiple sclerosis patients. Comparison of patients with controls showed five TRBV segments more frequent in patients, TRBV5-6, TRBV5-1 and TRBV20-1 among them.

The TCR beta cDNA libraries contained unique molecular identifiers. A single record per CDR3 protein comes from TCRdb applying MiXCR to the PCR reads. Of 170,000 or so distinct CDR3 sequences listed, 25% to 35% were seen once; the top ten hold over 1.2%. This clonotype has a handful of counts. Antigen: not known. This CDR3 is built from 16 residues. CDR1 SGHRS and CDR2 YFSETQ come from the germline V gene. V gave up 4 bases and J gave up 8 bases; unmatched junction bases: 9. The V and J genes are TRBV5-1 and TRBJ1-6; 10 nucleotides line up with TRBD1. The clonotype was recovered from a girl aged 5-17 years with multiple sclerosis. The sequenced material came from blood. In DNA, the CDR3 is TGCGCCAGCAGCCTTCAAACCGGGACAGGGGATTCACCCCTCCACTTT. The encoded protein is CASSLQTGTGDSPLHF.